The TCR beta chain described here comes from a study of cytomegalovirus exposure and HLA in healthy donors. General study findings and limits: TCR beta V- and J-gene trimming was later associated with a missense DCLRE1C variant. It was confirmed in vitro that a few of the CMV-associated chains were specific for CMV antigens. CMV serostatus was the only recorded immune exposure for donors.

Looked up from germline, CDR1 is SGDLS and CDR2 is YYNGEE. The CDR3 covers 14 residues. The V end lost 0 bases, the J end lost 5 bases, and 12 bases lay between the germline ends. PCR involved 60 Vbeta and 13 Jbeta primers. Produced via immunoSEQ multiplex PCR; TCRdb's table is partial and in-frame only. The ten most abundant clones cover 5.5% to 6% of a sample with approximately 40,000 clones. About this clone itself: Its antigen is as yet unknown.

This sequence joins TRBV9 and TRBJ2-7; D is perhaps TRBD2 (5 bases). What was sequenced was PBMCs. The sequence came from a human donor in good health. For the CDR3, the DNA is TGTGCCAGCAGCGTAGAGAGTGAGAGGGACGAGCAGTACTTC. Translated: CASSVESERDEQYF.